This T cell receptor beta chain appears in the sequencing data of a study of blood T cell repertoires in COVID-19. The wider study: Samples representing acute and convalescent COVID-19 were sourced from the United States, Italy and Spain. PBMCs, B-cell-depleted T cells, or T cells provided the cDNA or gDNA that made up the material.

The CDR3 length is 14 residues. Losses at the gene ends were 7 bases for V and 2 bases for J; bases not matched to a gene: 7. The V gene's germline CDR1 is MNHEY and CDR2 SVGAGI. This clone was observed a few times. Study processing details: Using reference gene primer amplification, nucleated cell counts were estimated. Sequenced by immunoSEQ multiplex PCR; TCRdb stores in-frame clones only, minus some. V, J and clone size were drawn from that table, and D and trimming were deduced from the DNA. The table records more than 65,000 clones, roughly 77% of them present only once. The gene calls are TRBV6-5 and TRBJ2-7; 8 bases align to TRBD1. The sample consisted of peripheral blood. The TCR sequence derives from a woman between 65 and 79 years old with acute or convalescent COVID-19. The CDR3 region is CASTRGQGAYEQYF. Here the CDR3 DNA reads TGTGCCAGCACCAGAGGACAGGGAGCCTACGAGCAGTACTTC.